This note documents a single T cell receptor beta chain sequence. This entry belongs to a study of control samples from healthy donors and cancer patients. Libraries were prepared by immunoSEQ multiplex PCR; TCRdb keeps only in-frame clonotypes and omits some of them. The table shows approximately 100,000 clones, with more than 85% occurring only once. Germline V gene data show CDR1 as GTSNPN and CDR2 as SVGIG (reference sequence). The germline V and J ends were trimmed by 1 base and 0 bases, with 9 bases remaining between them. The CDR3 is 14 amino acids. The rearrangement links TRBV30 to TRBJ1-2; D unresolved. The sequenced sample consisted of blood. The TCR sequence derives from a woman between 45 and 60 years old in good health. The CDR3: CAWSARLSNYGYTF. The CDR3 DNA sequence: TGTGCCTGGAGTGCGCGGTTATCTAACTATGGCTACACCTTC.